This note documents a single TCR beta chain sequence. This clone was counted once. What antigen it recognizes has not been identified. No much larger clonotype is one base removed from it; base qualities were not supplied. The CDR3 numbers 13 residues from cysteine through phenylalanine. Only the CDR3 region is kept as DNA, spanning 39 bases read in frame from base 1. The V and J ends are trimmed by 6 bases and 5 bases, leaving 13 bases between them. Reading the germline V gene gives CDR1 SNHLY and CDR2 FYNNEI. Genomic DNA was extracted from sorted cells for sequencing of the TCRbeta CDR3 region. TCRbeta CDR3 regions were sequenced using the immunoSEQ Assay. The table was pulled from immuneACCESS by TCRdb, which kept in-frame rearrangements only. Such tables lose some clones; where checked, under half of the loss comes from unresolved V genes, and the rest has no known cause. The sample table contains about 67,000 clones; only one count was recorded for approximately 81% of them. Approximately 2% of the sample comes from the top ten.

The trial excluded patients who had a history of autoimmune disease or who were on systemic immunosuppression. Peripheral blood for TCR sequencing was drawn from every dose cohort at baseline, at cycle 4 day 1 and at cycle 7 day 1. Samples came from an open-label, multicenter, first-in-human phase I dose-escalation trial of ivuxolimab. Adults with locally advanced or metastatic melanoma, renal cell carcinoma, hepatocellular carcinoma or head and neck squamous cell carcinoma were enrolled in the trial. Before TCR sequencing, CD4+ T cells and CD8+ T cells were sorted from peripheral blood as separate populations. The data were obtained in a study of OX40 agonist ivuxolimab in advanced cancers. For the study in its entirety: Ivuxolimab was an agonistic, fully human IgG2 monoclonal antibody directed against OX40 (CD134), a costimulatory receptor. Intravenous ivuxolimab was administered to patients every 2 weeks at six dose levels: 0.01, 0.1, 0.3, 1.5, 3 and 10 mg/kg. Of the 50 or so patients in dose escalation, 19 had hepatocellular carcinoma, roughly 15 had melanoma, 9 had renal cell carcinoma and 9 had head and neck cancer. The dose-escalation cohort was 82.7% male with a mean age of about 60 years, ranging from roughly 20 to 80. Prior anti-PD-1, anti-PD-L1 or anti-CTLA-4 therapy was permitted, and checkpoint inhibitors had been received by more than 35% of dose-escalation patients. Three dose-escalation patients achieved partial responses, one with hepatocellular carcinoma and two with cutaneous melanoma. The point of sequencing TCRbeta in the periphery was to test whether ivuxolimab changed TCR sequence diversity and drove clonal T-cell expansion. The paper describes the monotherapy dose-escalation part (N of about 52 patients) of the phase I trial of ivuxolimab. Results and caveats for the whole study, not just this receptor: Which antigens the clonally expanded peripheral T cells were specific for was not determined. After ivuxolimab, expanded clones were on average more numerous among CD8+ T cells than among CD4+ T cells. In the 0.1-3.0 mg/kg groups, partial responders had among the lowest normalized peripheral clonal expansion, particularly in CD8+ T cells. Low levels of normalized T-cell clonal expansion were also seen in some nonresponding patients. At doses from 0.1 to 3.0 mg/kg, clonal expansion was seen in both CD4+ and CD8+ blood T cells between baseline and week 6.

The sequence is built from TRBV2 and TRBJ1-1, with the D segment identity uncertain. Sample: CD4+ or CD8+ T cells sorted from blood, taken in a trial of the OX40 agonist ivuxolimab. The receptor comes from an adult with an advanced solid tumor such as melanoma, head and neck, liver or kidney cancer. Here the CDR3 is given as CASRGFPGTEAFF. The nucleotides are TGTGCCAGCAGGGGGTTCCCCGGGACTGAAGCTTTCTTT.